The 12 T cell receptor beta chains given below trace back to one sample, sequenced in a study of T cells in Graves' hyperthyroidism and ophthalmopathy. TCR beta CDR3 sequences were amplified from RNA transcripts. HTBI primers were employed in a first-round RT-PCR of the TCR CDR3. Via MiXCR, TCRdb re-called the multiplex PCR reads, giving one row per CDR3 protein. The repertoire holds fewer than 900,000 distinct CDR3 sequences, with roughly a sixth as singletons. The source material was blood. Every receptor here comes from a woman aged 45-65 years with Graves' hyperthyroidism that later progressed to Graves' ophthalmopathy.

J is TRBJ1-3 and V is TRBV28, with D uncertain. Germline V gives CDR1 MDHEN, CDR2 SYDVKM. V was clipped by 3 bases and J by 4 bases, with 7 bases between them. CDR3 size: 13 residues. This chain's CDR3 is CASSFVGGNTIYF. CDR3 bases: TGTGCCAGCAGTTTTGTGGGGGGAAACACCATATATTTT.

This clonotype was picked up a small number of times. The chain joins TRBV30 to TRBJ2-7; TRBD1 aligns across 10 bases. The CDR3 totals 15 residues. Germline loops: CDR1 GTSNPN, CDR2 SVGIG (reference sequence). In DNA form, the CDR3 reads TGTGCTTCGGGGTCCGGGACAGGGGACTCCTACGAGCAGTACTTC. It encodes CASGSGTGDSYEQYF.

The J gene is TRBJ1-2, the V gene TRBV5-4, with a possible D match to TRBD1 (5 bases). The CDR3 sequence is 13 residues long. The V end lost 0 bases, the J end lost 7 bases, and 10 bases lay between the germline ends. Per the germline V gene, CDR1 is SGHNT and CDR2 is YYREEE (reference sequence). The DNA for the CDR3 is TGTGCCAGCAGCTTGGAGGGGCCTTTTGGCTACACCTTC. Its translation: CASSLEGPFGYTF.

This clonotype was picked up many times. The J gene is TRBJ2-1, the V gene TRBV10-1; 11 nucleotides match TRBD2. CDR1 and CDR2 from the germline V gene are WNHNN and SYGVQD (reference sequence). This CDR3 spans 14 amino acids. V trimming: 5 bases; J trimming: 6 bases; junction bases outside the gene matches: 3. DNA for the CDR3: TGCGCCAGCAGTTCTAGCGGGGGGCTCAATGAGCAGTTCTTC. Protein product: CASSSSGGLNEQFF.

Here the CDR3 reads CASSLGGGTSGFYNEQFF. Here the CDR3 DNA reads TGTGCCAGCAGCTTAGGTGGGGGGACTAGCGGGTTCTACAATGAGCAGTTCTTC. This chain joins TRBV11-2 and TRBJ2-1; 12 bases map to TRBD2. Losses at the gene ends were 1 base for V and 3 bases for J; bases not matched to a gene: 7. Germline loops: CDR1 SGHAT, CDR2 FQNNGV. The CDR3 consists of 18 residues.

This clonotype was seen only a few times. The chain combines TRBV27 with TRBJ2-2, with TRBD1 as a possible D gene (6 bases). Per the germline V gene, CDR1 is MNHEY and CDR2 is SMNVEV (reference sequence). CDR3 length: 13 residues. V was trimmed by 6 bases and J by 6 bases, leaving 11 bases between them. CDR3 nucleotides: TGTGCCAGCAGACACAGGGATGCCGGGGAGCTGTTTTTT. Translating it yields CASRHRDAGELFF.

Many counts were recorded for this clonotype. The genes are TRBV5-1 and TRBJ2-3; D is unclear. Germline V gene sequence: CDR1 SGHRS, CDR2 YFSETQ. CDR3 length equals 13 residues. The V end was cut by 4 bases, the J end by 5 bases, with 11 bases between. Here the CDR3 reads CASSGRYEDTQYF. The CDR3 bases are TGCGCCAGCAGCGGAAGGTATGAAGATACGCAGTATTTT.

The rearrangement joins TRBV7-3 to TRBJ2-1, with 15 bases fitting TRBD2. Germline CDR1 SGHTA, CDR2 FQGTGA. With 5 bases clipped from V and 2 bases from J, the junction kept 7 bases outside the gene matches. The CDR3 is 18 amino acids. CDR3 in amino acids: CASSPSGLAGGPYNEQFF. In DNA, the CDR3 is TGTGCCAGCAGCCCATCGGGACTAGCGGGGGGTCCCTACAATGAGCAGTTCTTC.

The chain employs TRBV5-1 and TRBJ1-2, with D tentatively TRBD1 (6 bases). Per the germline V gene, CDR1 is SGHRS and CDR2 is YFSETQ. Trimming took off 0 bases at V and 6 bases at J, with 9 bases between the two ends. This CDR3 contains 13 residues. The CDR3 region has the DNA TGCGCCAGCAGCTTGGACAGGGATGATGGCTACACCTTC. This translates into CASSLDRDDGYTF.

The gene calls are TRBV27 and TRBJ1-1; no reliable D call. Germline assignment: CDR1 MNHEY and CDR2 SMNVEV (reference sequence). Trimming removed 6 bases from V and 6 bases from J, with 8 bases in between. The CDR3 loop spans 11 amino acids. CDR3 sequence reads: CASSWGSEAFF. The CDR3 bases are TGTGCCAGCAGCTGGGGTTCTGAAGCTTTCTTT.

This clonotype was counted many times. V and J are TRBV12-3 or TRBV12-4 and TRBJ2-7; TRBD2 might be the D (6 bases). This CDR3 comprises 13 residues. V lost 5 bases and J lost 5, with 13 bases in between. CDR3 nucleotide sequence: TGTGCCAGCAGTCACCACCCGGGGGACGAGCAGTACTTC. This codes for CASSHHPGDEQYF.

CDR3 in amino acids: CASSERNSAYNEQFF. CDR3 bases: TGTGCCAGCAGTGAAAGGAACAGTGCCTACAATGAGCAGTTCTTC. V gene TRBV6-1 combines with J gene TRBJ2-1; D gene unclear. The V gene's germline CDR1 is MNHNS and CDR2 SASEGT. The V end was cut by 2 bases, the J end by 2 bases, with 10 bases between. The CDR3 is made up of 15 amino acids.